The source of this T cell receptor beta chain is a study of response to subunit inactivated influenza vaccine. Findings and limits, study-wide: The authors put forward the suggestion that each seasonal influenza vaccination may bring in only a limited number of new T cells.

This CDR3 has 17 amino acids. V lost 1 base and J lost 0, with 15 bases in between. The germline V gene has CDR1 MGHRA and CDR2 YSYEKL. TCRdb redid the calling of the RT-PCR reads with MiXCR, one entry per CDR3 protein. The sample has more than 550,000 distinct CDR3 sequences, around 11% seen once. Concerning this clonotype: As yet, its antigen is unknown.

This sequence originates from a man aged 50 to 59 who received an inactivated influenza vaccine. This rearrangement joins TRBV4-1 to TRBJ2-5, with D possibly being TRBD1 or TRBD2 (5 bases each). Sample: PBMCs from blood, taken on the day of vaccination. The CDR3 loop reads CASSQGGAAGDQETQYF. CDR3 nucleotides: TGCGCCAGCAGCCAAGGAGGGGCGGCAGGCGACCAAGAGACCCAGTACTTC.